Following are 25 T cell receptor beta chains from one sample sequenced in a study of cytomegalovirus exposure and HLA in healthy donors (dated 2017 in TCRdb). The receptor library was made with the immunoSEQ multiplex PCR assay. For the multiplex PCR, a mixture combining 60 forward primers for TCR Vbeta segments and 13 reverse primers for TCR Jbeta segments was used. TCRdb's version of the immuneACCESS table is confined to in-frame rearrangements and falls short of the full clone set. An unresolved V gene accounts for under half of the shortfall where checked; the remainder is of unknown origin. The table of this sample itemizes 30,000 to 40,000 clones. The ten largest account for approximately 3.6% of the sample. The sample taken for sequencing was PBMCs. These receptors were obtained from a woman aged 40 to 49 in good health and CMV-seropositive.

The chain couples TRBV30 to TRBJ2-5; a weak D match, TRBD2 (6 bases). The DNA end favors TRBJ2-7, so the J call may be wrong. The CDR3 length is 14 residues. Germline assignment: CDR1 GTSNPN and CDR2 SVGIG (reference sequence). In nucleotides, the CDR3 is TGTGCCTGGAGTCCGCCGGGAGTCTCCTACGAGCAGTACTTC. It translates to CAWSPPGVSYEQYF.

The chain combines TRBV5-4 with TRBJ2-7, with TRBD1 as a possible D gene (5 bases). V lost 0 bases, J lost 7 bases, and 14 bases lay in between. From germline, CDR1 is SGHNT and CDR2 YYREEE (reference sequence). CDR3 length: 14 amino acids. CDR3 loop: CASSLANTGLEQYF. The DNA of the CDR3 is TGTGCCAGCAGCTTGGCTAACACAGGCTTAGAGCAGTACTTC.

The chain combines TRBV6-5 with TRBJ1-4, with 9 positions matching TRBD1. The V and J ends lost 6 bases and 5 bases, in that order; junction bases with no gene match: 4. The CDR3 is made up of 14 amino acids. Germline assignment: CDR1 MNHEY and CDR2 SVGAGI. Here the CDR3 reads CASRPGQGNEKLFF. The CDR3 bases are TGTGCCAGCAGACCCGGACAGGGGAATGAAAAACTGTTTTTT.

V is TRBV30 and J is TRBJ2-4; 8 bases are a match to TRBD2. This CDR3 has 17 residues. V lost 1 base and J lost 0; bases outside the gene matches: 8. Germline values: CDR1 GTSNPN, CDR2 SVGIG (reference sequence). Written as DNA, the CDR3 is TGTGCCTGGAGTGCCGGAAAGAGCGGGAGAGCCAAAAACATTCAGTACTTC. It codes for CAWSAGKSGRAKNIQYF.

V usage is TRBV6-5 and J usage is TRBJ2-2; 9 positions match TRBD1. With 2 bases clipped from V and 5 bases from J, the junction kept 3 bases outside the gene matches. The CDR3 is made up of 15 amino acids. The V gene's germline CDR1 is MNHEY and CDR2 SVGAGI. CDR3 in amino acids: CASSYPGQGTGELFF. In nucleotides, the CDR3 is TGTGCCAGCAGTTACCCTGGACAGGGGACCGGGGAGCTGTTTTTT.

The chain uses TRBV7-3 and TRBJ1-1, with 10 bases matching TRBD1. CDR3 length: 15 amino acids. Germline CDR1 SGHTA, CDR2 FQGTGA. V lost 5 bases to trimming and J lost 8 bases; unmatched junction nucleotides: 11. The DNA of the CDR3 is TGTGCCAGCAGCCGTGGGAGACAGGGGGCCGCCGAAGCTTTCTTT. This encodes CASSRGRQGAAEAFF.

The V gene is TRBV6-5, the J gene TRBJ2-7; 10 bases are shared with TRBD1. The CDR3 is 16 residues long. V trimming: 0 bases; J trimming: 2 bases; junction bases outside the gene matches: 4. Germline loops: CDR1 MNHEY, CDR2 SVGAGI. The CDR3 here is CASSYSGQGPTYEQYF. DNA of the CDR3: TGTGCCAGCAGTTACTCGGGACAGGGGCCAACCTACGAGCAGTACTTC.

This chain uses TRBV29-1 with TRBJ2-7; 8 bases map to TRBD2. After removal of 6 bases from V and 2 bases from J, the junction contained 6 bases not matched to a gene. CDR3 length: 13 amino acids. Per germline, CDR1 SQVTM and CDR2 ANQGSEA. CDR3 sequence: CSVAGGSAYEQYF. CDR3 bases: TGCAGCGTGGCGGGAGGCAGCGCCTACGAGCAGTACTTC.

The gene calls are TRBV6-5 and TRBJ2-7, with TRBD1 matching 7 bases. Trimming removed 1 base from V and 7 bases from J; junction bases left unmatched: 4. Germline V gene data show CDR1 as MNHEY and CDR2 as SVGAGI. The CDR3 has 13 residues. The CDR3 coding sequence is TGTGCCAGCAGTTACTACAGGGGCTGGGAGCAGTACTTC. Translation gives CASSYYRGWEQYF.

The CDR3 nucleotides read TGTGCCAGCAGCTTAGGGACATCCCCTCAAAGAGCTTTCTTT. It is translated as CASSLGTSPQRAFF. The chain joins TRBV7-6 to TRBJ1-1, with D perhaps matching TRBD1 (5 bases). Trimming cost V 1 base and J 10 bases, with 16 bases left between them. The CDR3 runs 14 residues. CDR1 and CDR2 (germline): SGHVS, FNYEAQ.

The chain carries TRBV4-1 and TRBJ1-1; D is unresolved. The CDR3 totals 13 residues. CDR1 is MGHRA and CDR2 is YSYEKL in the germline V gene. The V and J ends lost 4 bases and 4 bases respectively, with 10 bases between them. As DNA, the CDR3 is TGCGCCAGCAGCCGAGACCTGGCCACTGAAGCTTTCTTT. Amino acids: CASSRDLATEAFF.

V usage is TRBV10-2 and J usage is TRBJ2-7; 7 bases agree with TRBD2. CDR1 is WSHSY, CDR2 SAAADI, per germline. This CDR3 region has 14 residues. Trimming took 4 bases from V and 4 from J; bases not matched to a gene: 7. The CDR3 protein is CASSVAGGGYEQYF. The CDR3 DNA is TGCGCCAGCAGTGTAGCGGGTGGGGGGTACGAGCAGTACTTC.

The chain employs TRBV5-4 and TRBJ1-2, with 11 bases matching TRBD1. There are 14 residues in the CDR3. CDR1 SGHNT and CDR2 YYREEE come from the germline V gene (reference sequence). The junction had 3 bases not matched to a gene; V was cut back by 4 bases and J by 4 bases. CDR3 sequence (DNA): TGTGCCAGCAGCCCGGACAGGGGGCTCTATGGCTACACCTTC. This codes for CASSPDRGLYGYTF.

The gene calls are TRBV30 and TRBJ2-4; 7 nucleotides match TRBD2. Trimming removed 0 bases from V and 0 bases from J; junction bases left unmatched: 14. Germline V gene sequence: CDR1 GTSNPN, CDR2 SVGIG (reference sequence). The CDR3 is made up of 19 amino acids. CDR3 loop: CAWSVPRLTSALAKNIQYF. The CDR3 coding sequence is TGTGCCTGGAGTGTACCTCGACTTACTAGCGCACTAGCCAAAAACATTCAGTACTTC.

J is TRBJ1-5 and V is TRBV19; D is unresolved. Germline-derived CDR1 and CDR2 are LNHDA and SQIVND (reference sequence). Between the trimmed V and J ends, which lost 10 bases and 2 bases, there was a span of 15 bases. CDR3 size: 14 residues. In DNA form, the CDR3 reads TGTGCCACCAAGGCGGGATGGGGCAATCAGCCCCAGCATTTT. It codes for CATKAGWGNQPQHF.

The chain combines TRBV6-5 with TRBJ2-5; a possible D gene is TRBD2 (6 bases). Trimming took off 5 bases at V and 7 bases at J, with 14 bases between the two ends. The V gene's germline CDR1 is MNHEY and CDR2 SVGAGI. The CDR3 consists of 13 residues. The CDR3 reads CASSNTAGRTQYF. CDR3 coding DNA: TGTGCCAGCAGTAACACGGCGGGGCGGACCCAGTACTTC.

Turning to this clone: Mismatch with germline at one junction end may stem from a read error. The chain joins TRBV30 to TRBJ1-1, with 8 nucleotides matching TRBD1. The CDR3 extends over 15 amino acids. In germline, CDR1 is GTSNPN, CDR2 SVGIG (reference sequence). This CDR3 is CAGSVGQGTNTEAFF. The CDR3 nucleotides are TGTGCCGGGAGTGTAGGACAGGGAACCAACACTGAAGCTTTCTTT.

This chain connects TRBV9 to TRBJ2-7; 11 nucleotides line up with TRBD2. This CDR3 comprises 15 residues. Germline CDR1 is SGDLS and CDR2 is YYNGEE. Trimming cost V 0 bases and J 6 bases; bases outside gene matches: 5. The CDR3: CASSVGGLAASEQYF. The CDR3 bases are TGTGCCAGCAGCGTAGGGGGACTAGCGGCGAGCGAGCAGTACTTC.

The chain couples TRBV28 to TRBJ2-7, with D perhaps TRBD2 (6 bases). Germline assignment: CDR1 MDHEN and CDR2 SYDVKM. The CDR3 has 13 amino acids. Trimming removed 3 bases at V and 4 bases at J, with 10 bases between. CDR3 in amino acids: CASSLPGRYEQYF. CDR3 in DNA: TGTGCCAGCAGTTTGCCCGGGAGATACGAGCAGTACTTC. The variable domain in full, with the rest retrieved from reference TRBV28 and TRBJ2-7, is DVKVTQSSRYLVKRTGEKVFLECVQDMDHENMFWYRQDPGLGLRLIYFSYDVKMKEKGDIPEGYSVSREKKERFSLILESASTNQTSMYLCASSLPGRYEQYFGPGTRLTVT.

This chain joins TRBV29-1 and TRBJ2-3; TRBD2 might be the D (6 bases). This CDR3 has 15 residues. CDR1 and CDR2 from the germline V gene are SQVTM and ANQGSEA. Trimming cost V 2 bases and J 0 bases, with 12 bases left between them. The CDR3 region is CSVERAGTSTDTQYF. Written as DNA, the CDR3 is TGCAGCGTTGAACGGGCGGGAACTAGCACAGATACGCAGTATTTT.

The chain combines TRBV7-8 with TRBJ2-7; D ambiguous. V dropped 0 bases and J dropped 7 bases, with 13 bases sitting between them. Germline V gene lookup returns CDR1 SGHVS and CDR2 FQNEAQ. The CDR3 is 14 amino acids. Written as DNA, the CDR3 is TGTGCCAGCAGCTTAGCTGAGGCCCGAGGAGAGCAGTACTTC. Translation gives CASSLAEARGEQYF.

V usage is TRBV5-8 and J usage is TRBJ1-1, with D unresolved. Germline lookup yields CDR1 SGHTS and CDR2 YDEGEE. V was cut by 0 bases and J by 8 bases, with 8 bases left in between. This CDR3 comprises 12 residues. The CDR3 nucleotides are TGTGCCAGCAGCTTGGCCGGAGAAGAAGCTTTCTTT. Translating gives CASSLAGEEAFF.

The chain carries TRBV28 and TRBJ2-5; 9 bases are a match to TRBD1. This CDR3 is built from 13 residues. J was trimmed by 5 bases and V by 5 bases; bases with no gene match: 3. Germline CDR1 is MDHEN and CDR2 is SYDVKM. The DNA for the CDR3 is TGTGCCAGCAGTGGACAGGGGCGGGAGACCCAGTACTTC. Protein product: CASSGQGRETQYF.

V and J are TRBV2 and TRBJ1-4; 8 nucleotides line up with TRBD1. Germline V lookup: CDR1 SNHLY, CDR2 FYNNEI. V trimming: 3 bases; J trimming: 8 bases; junction bases outside the gene matches: 5. This CDR3 region has 14 residues. The CDR3: CASSDQGAWEKLFF. Here the CDR3 DNA reads TGTGCCAGCAGTGATCAGGGGGCTTGGGAAAAACTGTTTTTT. Complete variable domain (other parts from reference TRBV2 and TRBJ1-4): EPEVTQTPSHQVTQMGQEVILRCVPISNHLYFYWYRQILGQKVEFLVSFYNNEISEKSEIFDDQFSVERPDGSNFTLKIRSTKLEDSAMYFCASSDQGAWEKLFFGSGTQLSVL.

The V gene is TRBV6-5, the J gene TRBJ1-3, with D perhaps matching TRBD1 (6 bases). The germline V and J ends were trimmed by 2 bases and 5 bases, with 7 bases remaining between them. CDR1 and CDR2 from the germline V gene are MNHEY and SVGAGI. CDR3 length: 13 residues. As DNA, the CDR3 is TGTGCCAGCAGTTACGGGGGCAGAAACACCATATATTTT. This encodes CASSYGGRNTIYF.